The 23 T cell receptor beta chains listed next were all sequenced from one sample in a study of blood T cell repertoires in COVID-19. TCRdb keeps only in-frame clones here, not all; method: immunoSEQ multiplex PCR. The profile shows some 64,000 clones, 78% of them singletons. Sequencing was carried out using peripheral blood. All receptors derive from a man aged 55 to 70 with COVID-19, enrolled during active disease.

The chain combines TRBV5-4 with TRBJ2-5, with 12 positions matching TRBD2. Germline CDR1 and CDR2: SGHNT and YYREEE (reference sequence). V gave up 2 bases and J gave up 4 bases; unmatched junction bases: 12. This CDR3 region has 18 residues. CDR3 nucleotides: TGTGCCAGCAGCTTACGGGTAGGGAGACTAGCGGGAGTAGAGACCCAGTACTTC. This translates into CASSLRVGRLAGVETQYF.

The chain couples TRBV5-4 to TRBJ1-2; TRBD1 is a possible D gene (6 bases). Germline CDR1 reads SGHNT; CDR2 reads YYREEE (reference sequence). The CDR3 is made up of 17 amino acids. The germline V and J ends were trimmed by 2 bases and 6 bases, with 23 bases remaining between them. As DNA, the CDR3 is TGTGCCAGCAGCTTACGACAGGTTCTAGCGCGGGGGAATGGCTACACCTTC. Amino acid sequence: CASSLRQVLARGNGYTF.

The CDR3, as DNA: TGTGCCAGCTCGGACAGGCATACCTACGAGCAGTACTTC. The encoded protein is CASSDRHTYEQYF. This chain joins TRBV6-6 and TRBJ2-7; 7 bases map to TRBD1. After removal of 8 bases from V and 2 bases from J, the junction contained 6 bases not matched to a gene. The CDR3 contains 13 residues. Germline V gene data show CDR1 as MNHNY and CDR2 as SVGAGI (reference sequence).

CDR3 bases: TGTGCCACCAGGGGGACTAGCTCTGGGGCCAACGTCCTGACTTTC. It yields the protein CATRGTSSGANVLTF. This rearrangement joins TRBV24-1 to TRBJ2-6, with 8 bases lining up with TRBD2. The CDR3 totals 15 residues. The V segment lost 7 bases and the J segment 0 bases; nucleotides outside the gene matches: 1. CDR1 and CDR2 (germline): KGHDR, SFDVKD.

Here the CDR3 DNA reads TGTGCCAGCAGGCGAGCAGGGGGGTCCGAGCAGTACTTC. This encodes CASRRAGGSEQYF. V usage is TRBV12-3 or TRBV12-4 and J usage is TRBJ2-7; tentative D call: TRBD1 (7 bases). The V end was cut by 6 bases, the J end by 6 bases, with 15 bases between. CDR3 length equals 13 residues.

This clone has a handful of counts. CDR3: CASSSDRTYTEAFF. The DNA of the CDR3 is TGTGCCAGTAGTTCCGACAGGACGTACACTGAAGCTTTCTTT. The rearrangement links TRBV19 to TRBJ1-1; D is possibly TRBD1 (6 bases). The CDR3 extends over 14 amino acids. CDR1 is LNHDA, CDR2 SQIVND, per germline (reference sequence). Trimming pared 5 bases from V and 3 bases from J, leaving 13 bases between.

This chain links TRBV6-5 with TRBJ2-1; 13 positions match TRBD2. Germline V gene sequence: CDR1 MNHEY, CDR2 SVGAGI. V was clipped by 5 bases and J by 9 bases; unmatched bases: 7. The CDR3 has 15 amino acids. The chain's CDR3 is CASSPTSGGAGEQFF. DNA of the CDR3: TGTGCCAGCAGTCCAACTAGCGGGGGGGCCGGTGAGCAGTTCTTC.

The chain carries TRBV30 and TRBJ1-5; D remains unclear. Germline V gives CDR1 GTSNPN, CDR2 SVGIG (reference sequence). The CDR3 has 12 residues. Trimming shortened V by 2 bases and J by 8 bases, and 10 bases separated the two germline ends. DNA for the CDR3: TGTGCCTGGAGTCTTCTCGGGGAGCCCCAGCATTTT. This codes for CAWSLLGEPQHF.

The chain employs TRBV14 and TRBJ2-3, with TRBD2 matching 9 bases. The CDR3 totals 14 residues. The germline V gene has CDR1 SGHDN and CDR2 FVKESK. J gave up 4 bases and V 1 base, and 0 bases lay outside the gene matches. CDR3: CASSQGTSADTQYF. The CDR3 DNA sequence: TGTGCCAGCAGCCAAGGGACTAGCGCAGATACGCAGTATTTT.

The chain carries TRBV11-2 and TRBJ2-7, with a tentative D call TRBD1 (5 bases). There are 12 residues in the CDR3. Germline CDR1 SGHAT, CDR2 FQNNGV. Trimming removed 5 bases at V and 10 bases at J, with 15 bases between. The CDR3 loop is CASSRTDSSQYF. CDR3 DNA: TGTGCCAGCAGCCGAACCGACAGTTCACAGTACTTC. The full variable domain, rest sourced from reference TRBV11-2 and TRBJ2-7, is EAGVAQSPRYKIIEKRQSVAFWCNPISGHATLYWYQQILGQGPKLLIQFQNNGVVDDSQLPKDRFSAERLKGVDSTLKIQPAKLEDSAVYLCASSRTDSSQYFGPGTRLTVT.

The genes are TRBV5-1 and TRBJ2-3, with D possibly TRBD1 on 6 matching bases. The CDR3 sequence is 14 residues long. Trimming took 7 bases from V and 2 from J, leaving 14 bases between them. Germline V gives CDR1 SGHRS, CDR2 YFSETQ. The CDR3, as DNA: TGCGCCAGCGGGGGCCGGGGAACCACAGATACGCAGTATTTT. It translates to CASGGRGTTDTQYF.

The rearrangement joins TRBV10-3 to TRBJ2-7, with 8 bases matching TRBD1. Germline V gives CDR1 ENHRY, CDR2 SYGVKD. V shed 5 bases, J shed 5 bases, and the junction held 5 bases outside the gene matches. This CDR3 region has 13 residues. As DNA, the CDR3 is TGTGCCATCAGTAGGCCAGGGGGCGACGAGCAGTACTTC. It specifies CAISRPGGDEQYF.

This chain links TRBV4-1 with TRBJ2-2, with 7 bases identical to TRBD1. With V trimmed by 4 bases and J by 7 bases, 6 bases remained unmatched. The CDR3 contains 14 residues. CDR1 is MGHRA and CDR2 is YSYEKL in the germline V gene. In DNA form, the CDR3 reads TGCGCCAGCAGCCGGGACAGCAGGGTCGGGGAGCTGTTTTTT. Protein sequence: CASSRDSRVGELFF.

The rearrangement links TRBV6-6 to TRBJ1-1, with no clear D. Trimming took 6 bases from V and 2 from J, leaving 16 bases between them. The CDR3 has 15 residues. The V gene's germline CDR1 is MNHNY and CDR2 SVGAGI (reference sequence). The DNA for the CDR3 is TGTGCCAGCAGCAAAGTTACTCGTCGAAACACTGAAGCTTTCTTT. The encoded protein is CASSKVTRRNTEAFF.

The CDR3 bases are TGTGCCACCACTAGCGGGAGGACCTCGGATACGCAGTATTTT. It specifies CATTSGRTSDTQYF. The chain recombines TRBV10-3 with TRBJ2-3; 12 bases agree with TRBD2. Germline V CDR1 and CDR2: ENHRY, SYGVKD. CDR3 length: 14 residues. Trimming took 10 bases from V and 6 from J; bases not matched to a gene: 8.

In this sample, this clone turned up once. This sequence joins TRBV29-1 and TRBJ2-2; 10 nucleotides agree with TRBD1. CDR1 SQVTM and CDR2 ANQGSEA come from the germline V gene. The J segment lost 2 bases and the V segment lost 4 bases, leaving 4 bases of the junction unmatched. The CDR3 totals 15 residues. The CDR3 sequence: CSVGGTGVNTGELFF. The CDR3 DNA reads as TGCAGCGTTGGGGGGACAGGGGTAAACACCGGGGAGCTGTTTTTT.

This clone was observed a handful of times. The chain has TRBV18 and TRBJ2-1; tentative D call: TRBD1 (6 bases). Looked up from germline, CDR1 is KGHSH and CDR2 is LQKENI. V was pared by 0 bases and J by 7 bases, with 13 bases between. The CDR3 is 15 residues long. The CDR3 loop reads CASSPPQGLKNEQFF. Here the CDR3 DNA reads TGTGCCAGCTCACCACCACAGGGTTTAAAAAATGAGCAGTTCTTC. The variable domain in full, with the rest retrieved from reference TRBV18 and TRBJ2-1, is NAGVMQNPRHLVRRRGQEARLRCSPMKGHSHVYWYRQLPEEGLKFMVYLQKENIIDESGMPKERFSAEFPKEGPSILRIQQVVRGDSAAYFCASSPPQGLKNEQFFGPGTRLTVL.

This clone was recorded only once. The genes are TRBV5-1 and TRBJ2-2, with D tentatively TRBD1 (6 bases). The CDR3 extends over 14 amino acids. The V end lost 9 bases, the J end lost 0 bases, and 12 bases lay between the germline ends. Germline CDR1 SGHRS, CDR2 YFSETQ. The CDR3 spells CATRGQPNTGELFF. The CDR3 nucleotides read TGCGCCACCCGGGGACAACCGAACACCGGGGAGCTGTTTTTT. Together with reference TRBV5-1 and TRBJ2-2, the CDR3 gives the full variable domain: KAGVTQTPRYLIKTRGQQVTLSCSPISGHRSVSWYQQTPGQGLQFLFEYFSETQRNKGNFPGRFSGRQFSNSRSEMNVSTLELGDSALYLCATRGQPNTGELFFGEGSRLTVL.

The CDR3 sequence is CASSQGEALSYEQYF. The CDR3 coding sequence is TGTGCCAGCAGCCAAGGTGAGGCCCTATCCTACGAGCAGTACTTC. The rearrangement uses TRBV3-1 (or the pseudogene TRBV3-2) and TRBJ2-7; no reliable D call. The germline V gene has CDR1 LGHDT and CDR2 YNNKEL (reference sequence). The CDR3 is 15 residues long. The V and J ends lost 1 base and 1 base respectively, with 11 bases between them.

J is TRBJ2-2 and V is TRBV5-4, with D maybe TRBD1 (6 bases). Germline CDR1 SGHNT, CDR2 YYREEE (reference sequence). V was cut by 7 bases and J by 7 bases, with 17 bases left in between. The CDR3 spans 14 residues. The CDR3 DNA is TGTGCCAGCCGACTGGACAGACAAGGCGGGGAGCTGTTTTTT. The encoded protein is CASRLDRQGGELFF. Combining the CDR3 with reference TRBV5-4 and TRBJ2-2 gives the whole variable domain ETGVTQSPTHLIKTRGQQVTLRCSSQSGHNTVSWYQQALGQGPQFIFQYYREEENGRGNFPPRFSGLQFPNYSSELNVNALELDDSALYLCASRLDRQGGELFFGEGSRLTVL.

The chain is built from TRBV6-5 and TRBJ2-7, with 9 bases fitting TRBD2. Germline V gene lookup returns CDR1 MNHEY and CDR2 SVGAGI. V gave up 8 bases and J gave up 3 bases; unmatched junction bases: 5. The length of the CDR3 is 13 residues. Here the CDR3 reads CASGTSQYYEQYF. CDR3 coding DNA: TGTGCCAGCGGGACTAGCCAATACTACGAGCAGTACTTC.

This chain uses TRBV4-2 with TRBJ1-1; maybe TRBD1 (6 bases). V lost 1 base to trimming and J lost 9 bases, with 15 bases between them. CDR1 is LGHNA and CDR2 is YNFKEQ in the germline V gene. The CDR3 totals 14 residues. Written as DNA, the CDR3 is TGTGCCAGCAGCCAAGGTGGCAGGGGAGTTCAAGCTTTCTTT. The encoded protein is CASSQGGRGVQAFF.

The chain carries TRBV19 and TRBJ2-5, with D possibly matching TRBD2 (6 bases). V shed 8 bases and J shed 5 bases, with 12 bases lying between them. Germline V CDR1 and CDR2: LNHDA, SQIVND (reference sequence). The CDR3 has 12 residues. CDR3 in amino acids: CASRGAGETQYF. In DNA, the CDR3 is TGTGCCAGTCGAGGGGCGGGGGAGACCCAGTACTTC.